The 14 T cell receptor beta chains reported below all come from one sample, sequenced in a study of technical replicates of blood from several donors. Clones were sequenced by immunoSEQ multiplex PCR, and TCRdb holds only the in-frame ones, with some missing. The sample lists some 81,000 clones; about 91% were seen once. The sequencing input was T cells isolated from PBMCs. Receptors were obtained from a human donor in good health.

This chain connects TRBV27 to TRBJ2-2; D might be TRBD1 (6 bases). Trimming removed 1 base from V and 6 bases from J, with 12 bases in between. The CDR3 spans 15 residues. CDR1 is MNHEY, CDR2 SMNVEV, per germline (reference sequence). Here the CDR3 reads CASSLLAGAPGELFF. CDR3 bases: TGTGCCAGCAGTTTATTGGCAGGGGCGCCCGGGGAGCTGTTTTTT.

The rearrangement joins TRBV5-6 to TRBJ2-7; tentative D call: TRBD2 (6 bases). Trimming removed 2 bases from V and 3 bases from J, with 12 bases in between. Germline V CDR1 and CDR2: SGHDT, YYEEEE. This CDR3 contains 14 residues. The CDR3 region has the DNA TGTGCCAGCAGCTTACCGGGAGCCTTCTACGAGCAGTACTTC. Encoded protein: CASSLPGAFYEQYF.

V gene TRBV14 combines with J gene TRBJ2-5; tentative D call: TRBD1 (6 bases). The germline V and J ends were trimmed by 1 base and 5 bases, with 11 bases remaining between them. CDR3 size: 14 residues. Per the germline V gene, CDR1 is SGHDN and CDR2 is FVKESK. The CDR3 protein is CASSQAGVWETQYF. In nucleotides, the CDR3 is TGTGCCAGCAGCCAAGCAGGGGTCTGGGAGACCCAGTACTTC.

V usage is TRBV30 and J usage is TRBJ1-2; D not certain. Germline V lookup: CDR1 GTSNPN, CDR2 SVGIG (reference sequence). The CDR3 sequence is 18 residues long. Trimming took 1 base from V and 2 from J, leaving 23 bases between them. The CDR3 region has the DNA TGTGCCTGGAGTGCCGCAAGGACGGCAGAGGGATCCAACTATGGCTACACCTTC. Translated: CAWSAARTAEGSNYGYTF.

V gene TRBV11-3 combines with J gene TRBJ2-5, with D possibly being TRBD2 (5 bases). Germline V gene lookup returns CDR1 SGHNT and CDR2 YENEEA. The CDR3 has 14 amino acids. Trimming removed 8 bases from V and 6 bases from J, with 19 bases in between. In DNA, the CDR3 is TGTGCCAGCCGCCCTTCGGGGTCTTCGCAGACCCAGTACTTC. It yields the protein CASRPSGSSQTQYF.

This chain connects TRBV27 to TRBJ2-5; perhaps TRBD1 as D (6 bases). The CDR3 has 17 residues. Germline-derived CDR1 and CDR2 are MNHEY and SMNVEV (reference sequence). Trimming left V 6 bases short and J 1 base short, with 21 bases between. CDR3 residues: CASSVEPPGALQETQYF. For the CDR3, the DNA is TGTGCCAGCAGCGTAGAACCCCCAGGGGCCCTCCAAGAGACCCAGTACTTC.

In nucleotides, the CDR3 is TGTGCCAGCAGCGTAGACCGGGGGACTAATGAAAAACTGTTTTTT. This gives the protein CASSVDRGTNEKLFF. V and J are TRBV9 and TRBJ1-4; TRBD1 might be the D (5 bases). This CDR3 is 15 amino acids long. Germline-derived CDR1 and CDR2 are SGDLS and YYNGEE. Trimming left V 0 bases short and J 2 bases short, with 8 bases between. Supplemented by reference TRBV9 and TRBJ1-4, the full variable domain reads DSGVTQTPKHLITATGQRVTLRCSPRSGDLSVYWYQQSLDQGLQFLIQYYNGEERAKGNILERFSAQQFPDLHSELNLSSLELGDSALYFCASSVDRGTNEKLFFGSGTQLSVL.

This chain connects TRBV4-1 to TRBJ1-2; D gene ambiguous. Trimming removed 5 bases from V and 4 bases from J, with 8 bases in between. The length of the CDR3 is 12 residues. Germline assignment: CDR1 MGHRA and CDR2 YSYEKL. CDR3 sequence reads: CASSGERYGYTF. The CDR3 DNA sequence: TGCGCCAGCAGCGGGGAGCGCTATGGCTACACCTTC.

This clone was recorded once. This sequence joins TRBV29-1 and TRBJ2-7; 11 bases match TRBD1. This CDR3 has 15 residues. Per germline, CDR1 SQVTM and CDR2 ANQGSEA. Trimming cost V 4 bases and J 0 bases; bases outside gene matches: 5. CDR3 DNA sequence: TGCAGCGTTGCCGGGGGACAGGGGGTCTCCTACGAGCAGTACTTC. It specifies CSVAGGQGVSYEQYF.

The chain is built from TRBV30 and TRBJ1-5; TRBD1 is a possible D gene (6 bases). Germline V gives CDR1 GTSNPN, CDR2 SVGIG (reference sequence). Trimming removed 3 bases at V and 3 bases at J, with 15 bases between. The CDR3 consists of 15 residues. The CDR3 sequence is CAWRDVGHNNQPQHF. The CDR3 DNA sequence: TGTGCCTGGAGAGATGTGGGACACAACAATCAGCCCCAGCATTTT.

This chain connects TRBV27 to TRBJ1-2; TRBD1 aligns across 9 bases. J was trimmed by 3 bases and V by 4 bases; bases with no gene match: 6. The CDR3 consists of 15 residues. Germline CDR1 reads MNHEY; CDR2 reads SMNVEV (reference sequence). Here the CDR3 DNA reads TGTGCCAGCAGTTCCCCGGGACAGGGTGACTATGGCTACACCTTC. It is translated as CASSSPGQGDYGYTF.

This clone is a singleton in its sample. The chain uses TRBV11-3 and TRBJ1-6; unclear D gene. The germline CDR1 and CDR2 sequences are SGHNT and YENEEA. V was trimmed by 1 base and J by 6 bases, leaving 4 bases between them. CDR3 length: 13 residues. DNA of the CDR3: TGTGCCAGCAGCTTAGGAGGTAATTCACCCCTCCACTTT. Translated, it gives CASSLGGNSPLHF.

The chain has TRBV4-1 and TRBJ2-3; no definite D call. The germline CDR1 and CDR2 sequences are MGHRA and YSYEKL. The CDR3 is 14 amino acids. The V end was cut by 3 bases, the J end by 2 bases, with 9 bases between. The DNA of the CDR3 is TGCGCCAGCAGCCATCGCAGGAACACAGATACGCAGTATTTT. It encodes CASSHRRNTDTQYF.

This rearrangement joins TRBV29-1 to TRBJ2-7, with 8 bases aligning to TRBD2. This CDR3 contains 14 residues. The trim removed 1 base at V and 0 bases at J, leaving 2 bases unmatched. CDR1 and CDR2 (germline): SQVTM, ANQGSEA. The CDR3 spells CSVEVRGGSYEQYF. In DNA form, the CDR3 reads TGCAGCGTTGAAGTCCGGGGGGGCTCCTACGAGCAGTACTTC.